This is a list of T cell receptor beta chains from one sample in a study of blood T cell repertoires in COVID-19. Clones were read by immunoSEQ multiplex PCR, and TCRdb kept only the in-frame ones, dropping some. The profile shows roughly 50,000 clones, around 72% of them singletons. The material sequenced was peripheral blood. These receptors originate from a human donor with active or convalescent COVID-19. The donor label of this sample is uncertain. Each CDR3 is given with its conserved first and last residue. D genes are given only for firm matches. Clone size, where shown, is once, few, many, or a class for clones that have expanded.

CDR3: CASSQSGTRAFF
DNA: TGTGCCAGCAGCCAGTCCGGGACACGGGCTTTCTTT
size: .
J: TRBJ1-1
D: .
V: TRBV4-2

CDR3: CASSFTGGYGYTF
DNA: TGTGCCAGCAGTTTTACGGGGGGCTATGGCTACACCTTC
size: .
J: TRBJ1-2
D: .
V: TRBV28

CDR3: CASSYPQGVNIQYF
DNA: TGTGCCAGCAGTTACCCCCAGGGGGTAAACATTCAGTACTTC
size: .
J: TRBJ2-4
D: TRBD1
V: TRBV6-2/TRBV6-3

CDR3: CATSDNVRRSEQYF
DNA: TGTGCCACCAGTGACAATGTGAGGAGGAGCGAGCAGTACTTC
size: .
J: TRBJ2-7
D: .
V: TRBV24-1

CDR3: CSVETQGAEKLFF
DNA: TGCAGCGTTGAAACACAGGGAGCTGAAAAACTGTTTTTT
size: .
J: TRBJ1-4
D: .
V: TRBV29-1

CDR3: CASRVDPEGAKNEAFF
DNA: TGTGCCAGTAGGGTGGATCCAGAGGGTGCGAAGAATGAAGCTTTCTTT
size: .
J: TRBJ1-1
D: .
V: TRBV19

CDR3: CATDREYSNQPQHF
DNA: TGTGCCACCGACAGAGAATATAGCAATCAGCCCCAGCATTTT
size: .
J: TRBJ1-5
D: .
V: TRBV19

CDR3: CASSIMGSNNQPQHF
DNA: TGTGCCAGTAGTATAATGGGGAGCAACAATCAGCCCCAGCATTTT
size: .
J: TRBJ1-5
D: .
V: TRBV19

CDR3: CAISKGQGDTEAFF
DNA: TGTGCCATCAGTAAAGGACAGGGAGACACTGAAGCTTTCTTT
size: .
J: TRBJ1-1
D: TRBD1
V: TRBV10-3

CDR3: CASSLWGGTDTQYF
DNA: TGTGCCAGCAGTCTCTGGGGAGGCACAGATACGCAGTATTTT
size: .
J: TRBJ2-3
D: .
V: TRBV11-3

CDR3: CASSLGQGNNQPQHF
DNA: TGTGCCAGCAGCCTAGGACAGGGTAACAATCAGCCCCAGCATTTT
size: few
J: TRBJ1-5
D: TRBD1
V: TRBV7-2

CDR3: CASSESQGTKLFF
DNA: TGCGCCAGCAGTGAGTCTCAGGGGACAAAACTGTTTTTT
size: .
J: TRBJ1-4
D: .
V: TRBV10-1

CDR3: CASSPRGEDIYEQYF
DNA: TGTGCCAGTAGCCCCCGGGGGGAGGACATCTACGAGCAGTACTTC
size: few
J: TRBJ2-7
D: TRBD2
V: TRBV19

CDR3: CASSATGTVGEAFF
DNA: TGCGCCAGCAGCGCAACCGGGACAGTAGGTGAAGCTTTCTTT
size: .
J: TRBJ1-1
D: TRBD1
V: TRBV5-1

CDR3: CASSLIRQTNTEAFF
DNA: TGCGCCAGCAGCTTGATCAGACAGACGAACACTGAAGCTTTCTTT
size: once
J: TRBJ1-1
D: .
V: TRBV5-1

CDR3: CASSSAGLSYNEQFF
DNA: TGCGCCAGCAGCTCCGCGGGCCTCTCCTACAATGAGCAGTTCTTC
size: .
J: TRBJ2-1
D: .
V: TRBV5-1

CDR3: CAIGQGKMIHEQFF
DNA: TGCGCCATTGGACAGGGGAAGATGATACATGAGCAGTTCTTC
size: .
J: TRBJ2-1
D: TRBD1
V: TRBV23-1

CDR3: CASSPPGRGSNEQFF
DNA: TGTGCCAGCAGCCCGCCGGGGAGGGGGAGCAATGAGCAGTTCTTC
size: .
J: TRBJ2-1
D: .
V: TRBV3-1/TRBV3-2

CDR3: CASSPARGAGAIGSYEQYF
DNA: TGTGCCAGCAGCCCAGCCCGGGGAGCGGGAGCAATCGGCTCCTACGAGCAGTACTTC
size: .
J: TRBJ2-7
D: TRBD2
V: TRBV11-2

CDR3: CATSAEEGGNYGYTF
DNA: TGTGCCACCAGTGCCGAAGAGGGTGGAAACTATGGCTACACCTTC
size: .
J: TRBJ1-2
D: .
V: TRBV24-1

CDR3: CASSRGQGANTEAFF
DNA: TGTGCCAGCAGCCGCGGACAGGGGGCGAACACTGAAGCTTTCTTT
size: .
J: TRBJ1-1
D: TRBD1
V: TRBV7-6

CDR3: CASSSRGQGYEQYF
DNA: TGCGCCAGCAGCTCCAGAGGACAGGGTTACGAGCAGTACTTC
size: .
J: TRBJ2-7
D: TRBD1
V: TRBV5-1

CDR3: CASSPTGSGVYNEQFF
DNA: TGTGCCAGCAGCCCCACCGGTAGCGGGGTCTACAATGAGCAGTTCTTC
size: few
J: TRBJ2-1
D: TRBD2
V: TRBV4-2

CDR3: CATSRSFGARGGSYGYTF
DNA: TGTGCCACCAGCAGAAGTTTTGGGGCGAGGGGGGGGAGCTATGGCTACACCTTC
size: once
J: TRBJ1-2
D: .
V: TRBV15

CDR3: CASSSAKVGGQPQHF
DNA: TGTGCCAGTAGTTCCGCGAAGGTCGGAGGTCAGCCCCAGCATTTT
size: .
J: TRBJ1-5
D: .
V: TRBV19

CDR3: CASSHLWGTGLPNYGYTF
DNA: TGTGCCAGCAGTCACTTATGGGGGACAGGCCTACCTAACTATGGCTACACCTTC
size: once
J: TRBJ1-2
D: TRBD1
V: TRBV28

CDR3: CASSRQQGDGEAFF
DNA: TGTGCCAGCAGTCGGCAACAGGGGGATGGTGAAGCTTTCTTT
size: .
J: TRBJ1-1
D: TRBD1
V: TRBV6-6

CDR3: CASSAASHLNTEAFF
DNA: TGTGCCAGCAGTGCCGCGTCGCACTTGAACACTGAAGCTTTCTTT
size: .
J: TRBJ1-1
D: .
V: TRBV9

CDR3: CASSFAGDRVEKLFF
DNA: TGCGCCAGCAGCTTTGCGGGGGACAGGGTTGAAAAACTGTTTTTT
size: .
J: TRBJ1-4
D: TRBD1
V: TRBV5-1

CDR3: CASSLMTGKYNEQFF
DNA: TGCGCCAGCAGCTTGATGACAGGAAAATACAATGAGCAGTTCTTC
size: .
J: TRBJ2-1
D: .
V: TRBV5-1

CDR3: CATSDLPSPSGISNEQFF
DNA: TGTGCCACCAGTGATTTGCCCTCCCCTAGCGGGATTTCTAATGAGCAGTTCTTC
size: few
J: TRBJ2-1
D: TRBD2
V: TRBV24-1

CDR3: CASSYLGQGAGNQPQHF
DNA: TGTGCCAGCAGTTACTTGGGACAGGGGGCTGGCAATCAGCCCCAGCATTTT
size: .
J: TRBJ1-5
D: TRBD1
V: TRBV6-2/TRBV6-3

CDR3: CASSLSGSSYEQYF
DNA: TGTGCCAGCAGTTTATCCGGGAGCTCCTACGAGCAGTACTTC
size: many
J: TRBJ2-7
D: .
V: TRBV27

CDR3: CASSLTTGGGYEQFF
DNA: TGTGCCAGCAGCCTAACGACAGGGGGCGGGTATGAGCAGTTCTTC
size: .
J: TRBJ2-1
D: TRBD1
V: TRBV11-2

CDR3: CASSPGQGGGYTF
DNA: TGTGCCAGCAGCCCTGGACAGGGTGGTGGCTACACCTTC
size: .
J: TRBJ1-2
D: TRBD1
V: TRBV12-3/TRBV12-4

CDR3: CASTKLAGGDNEQFF
DNA: TGTGCCAGCACCAAGCTAGCGGGAGGCGACAATGAGCAGTTCTTC
size: .
J: TRBJ2-1
D: TRBD2
V: TRBV6-5

CDR3: CASLRLAGGTGELFF
DNA: TGTGCCAGCTTGAGACTAGCGGGGGGGACCGGGGAGCTGTTTTTT
size: .
J: TRBJ2-2
D: TRBD2
V: TRBV2

CDR3: CASSWGSSEQYF
DNA: TGTGCCAGCAGTTGGGGCTCCAGCGAGCAGTACTTC
size: once
J: TRBJ2-7
D: .
V: TRBV6-5

CDR3: CASSPLLAGDLETQYF
DNA: TGTGCCAGCAGCCCGTTACTAGCGGGGGACTTGGAGACCCAGTACTTC
size: once
J: TRBJ2-5
D: TRBD2
V: TRBV11-1

CDR3: CATSRGTGDPRAYGYTF
DNA: TGTGCCACCAGCAGAGGGACAGGGGACCCTCGAGCCTATGGCTACACCTTC
size: .
J: TRBJ1-2
D: TRBD1
V: TRBV15

CDR3: CASRQAGGRSGANVLTF
DNA: TGTGCCAGCAGACAAGCGGGAGGACGCTCTGGGGCCAACGTCCTGACTTTC
size: .
J: TRBJ2-6
D: TRBD2
V: TRBV3-1/TRBV3-2